A single sample gave rise to the 10 T cell receptor beta chains below, sequenced in a study of cytomegalovirus exposure and HLA in healthy donors. The study ran its PCR with 60 Vbeta and 13 Jbeta primers. Sequencing used immunoSEQ multiplex PCR; TCRdb keeps in-frame clones, though not all of them. The sample comprises about 140,000 clones, roughly 77% of which are singletons, and 2.5% to 3.5% rests with the top ten. The sequencing sample was made of PBMCs. The source of these receptors is a female donor in good health and CMV-seronegative.

The chain recombines TRBV2 with TRBJ2-2, with 11 bases matching TRBD2. Germline trimming cut 3 bases from V and 4 bases from J; bases unmatched to any gene: 7. Germline-derived CDR1 and CDR2 are SNHLY and FYNNEI. CDR3 length: 17 residues. The CDR3 here is CASSELAGGVSTGELFF. CDR3 DNA: TGTGCCAGCAGTGAGTTAGCGGGGGGGGTGTCCACCGGGGAGCTGTTTTTT.

The rearrangement uses TRBV6-1 and TRBJ2-1, with 11 bases aligning to TRBD2. With 6 bases clipped from V and 9 bases from J, the junction kept 7 bases outside the gene matches. The CDR3 consists of 14 residues. Germline CDR1 is MNHNS and CDR2 is SASEGT. The CDR3: CASSLAGGPSEQFF. The CDR3 DNA sequence: TGTGCCAGCAGCTTAGCGGGAGGGCCGAGTGAGCAGTTCTTC.

The chain couples TRBV10-3 to TRBJ2-5, with TRBD1 identical over 7 bases. The J call may be mistaken, given a closer DNA end match to TRBJ2-7. This CDR3 has 13 residues. Per germline, CDR1 ENHRY and CDR2 SYGVKD. The CDR3 DNA follows: TGTGCCATCAGTACTACAGGGGACGACGAGCAGTACTTC. Translation: CAISTTGDDEQYF.

The CDR3 reads CSVGGGAYEQYF. The DNA of the CDR3 is TGCAGCGTTGGGGGGGGTGCCTACGAGCAGTACTTC. The J gene is TRBJ2-7, the V gene TRBV29-1; TRBD2 agrees at 7 bases. After removal of 4 bases from V and 2 bases from J, the junction contained 2 bases not matched to a gene. The CDR3 covers 12 residues. Germline V gene lookup returns CDR1 SQVTM and CDR2 ANQGSEA.

This clone has ten or more counts. The genes are TRBV7-8 and TRBJ1-4; 7 positions agree with TRBD1. The CDR3 has 13 amino acids. The V and J ends lost 7 bases and 6 bases, in that order; junction bases with no gene match: 5. In germline, CDR1 is SGHVS, CDR2 FQNEAQ. The CDR3 region has the DNA TGTGCCAGCAAGGACAGGACGGATGAAAAACTGTTTTTT. Protein sequence: CASKDRTDEKLFF.

The chain links TRBV30 to TRBJ2-6; TRBD1 aligns across 7 bases. Germline assignment: CDR1 GTSNPN and CDR2 SVGIG (reference sequence). This CDR3 comprises 18 residues. V dropped 5 bases and J dropped 0; count of bases not matched to a gene: 13. CDR3 sequence (DNA): TGTGCCTGGGATGGACAGGCAACTTTCGGCTCTGGGGCCAACGTCCTGACTTTC. Translation gives CAWDGQATFGSGANVLTF.

The chain is built from TRBV5-6 and TRBJ2-5; 7 bases are shared with TRBD2. CDR1 SGHDT and CDR2 YYEEEE come from the germline V gene. This CDR3 contains 13 residues. V lost 1 base, J lost 4 bases, and 1 base stayed unmatched. The CDR3, as DNA: TGTGCCAGCAGCTTGACGGGAGGAGAGACCCAGTACTTC. It codes for CASSLTGGETQYF.

The genes are TRBV14 and TRBJ1-1; 8 bases agree with TRBD1. V shed 4 bases, J shed 2 bases, and the junction held 6 bases outside the gene matches. CDR1 is SGHDN and CDR2 is FVKESK in the germline V gene. The CDR3 spans 15 residues. The DNA of the CDR3 is TGTGCCAGCAGCCCTCGACAGGGGACAAACACTGAAGCTTTCTTT. Protein sequence: CASSPRQGTNTEAFF.

This clone was recorded once. The CDR3 loop is CASSPYYPSPTEPSYNEQFF. Written as DNA, the CDR3 is TGTGCCAGCAGCCCGTATTACCCCAGTCCAACAGAGCCCTCCTACAATGAGCAGTTCTTC. V is TRBV7-6 and J is TRBJ2-1; no clear D gene. The CDR3 runs to 20 residues. V lost 5 bases and J 0 bases, leaving 26 bases between the germline ends. Germline V gene lookup returns CDR1 SGHVS and CDR2 FNYEAQ.

This rearrangement joins TRBV18 to TRBJ1-2, with 7 bases identical to TRBD1. CDR1 and CDR2 (germline): KGHSH, LQKENI. The length of the CDR3 is 13 residues. V was clipped by 3 bases and J by 6 bases; unmatched bases: 4. CDR3 bases: TGTGCCAGCTCACCCACAGGGGAGAATGGCTACACCTTC. Amino acid sequence: CASSPTGENGYTF.